These 14 T cell receptor beta chains share one sample of origin, sequenced in a study of blood T cells in healthy people across ages. Alongside a J-beta primer mix, a sample-barcoded 5' primer served in a second PCR lasting about 7 to 11 cycles. TCRdb used MiXCR to reprocess the 5' RACE reads, holding one entry per CDR3 protein. The repertoire has some 880,000 distinct CDR3 sequences, under 40% of them found once; the top ten carry under 15%. The sample taken for sequencing was blood. These receptors were obtained from a man younger than 35 in good health.

This clonotype came up a few times. J is TRBJ1-1 and V is TRBV12-3 or TRBV12-4; the D is unclear. The germline V and J ends were trimmed by 7 bases and 5 bases, with 17 bases remaining between them. CDR3 size: 14 residues. The CDR3 region is CASTPEAGGTEAFF. Here the CDR3 DNA reads TGTGCCAGCACCCCTGAGGCAGGAGGAACTGAAGCTTTCTTT.

The J gene is TRBJ2-6, the V gene TRBV25-1; D call uncertain. The CDR3 is made up of 13 amino acids. V was pared by 8 bases and J by 3 bases, with 8 bases between. The germline CDR1 and CDR2 sequences are MGHDK and SYGVNS. CDR3 residues: CASSQVGANVLTF. The CDR3 nucleotides read TGTGCCAGCTCCCAGGTTGGGGCCAACGTCCTGACTTTC.

The V and J genes are TRBV20-1 and TRBJ1-1, with D hard to call. The CDR3 length is 13 residues. Trimming removed 1 base at V and 7 bases at J, with 13 bases between. CDR1 and CDR2 from the germline V gene are DFQATT and SNEGSKA (reference sequence). This CDR3 is CSARVGISDEAFF. DNA for the CDR3: TGCAGTGCTAGAGTGGGGATCTCCGATGAAGCTTTCTTT.

This chain uses TRBV29-1 with TRBJ2-5; TRBD2 matches 13 bases. This CDR3 is built from 16 residues. Looked up from germline, CDR1 is SQVTM and CDR2 is ANQGSEA. The V and J ends lost 2 bases and 11 bases, in that order; junction bases with no gene match: 14. The CDR3, as DNA: TGCAGCGTTGAATGGACTAGCGGGGGAATCGACAATGAGCAGTACTTC. This encodes CSVEWTSGGIDNEQYF.

The chain combines TRBV4-3 with TRBJ1-1; a weak D match, TRBD1 (5 bases). The CDR3 is made up of 15 amino acids. CDR1 and CDR2 from the germline V gene are LGHNA and YSLEER. Trimming removed 1 base at V and 11 bases at J, with 20 bases between. This CDR3 is CASSQAQVSMCEAFF. The DNA of the CDR3 is TGCGCCAGCAGCCAAGCACAGGTGTCCATGTGTGAGGCTTTCTTT.

The V and J genes are TRBV4-1 and TRBJ1-6; D remains unclear. Germline lookup yields CDR1 MGHRA and CDR2 YSYEKL. CDR3 size: 16 residues. Trimming took off 0 bases at V and 3 bases at J, with 9 bases between the two ends. In DNA form, the CDR3 reads TGCGCCAGCAGCCAAGATCTACAGAGCTATAATTCACCCCTCCACTTT. It is translated as CASSQDLQSYNSPLHF.

Comment on this clonotype: This may stem from a read error, because a much larger clone lies one nucleotide away. This rearrangement joins TRBV20-1 to TRBJ2-3; 8 bases align to TRBD2. The trim removed 3 bases at V and 8 bases at J, leaving 16 bases unmatched. Germline CDR1 is DFQATT and CDR2 is SNEGSKA (reference sequence). The CDR3 runs to 16 residues. The CDR3 region is CSARDPAAGGRGTQYF. The CDR3 DNA sequence: TGCAGTGCTAGGGACCCGGCCGCGGGGGGAAGAGGTACGCAGTATTTT.

This clonotype was seen at least ten times. V is TRBV29-1 and J is TRBJ2-1; no clear D gene. The germline V gene has CDR1 SQVTM and CDR2 ANQGSEA. Trimming took 4 bases from V and 1 from J, leaving 11 bases between them. The CDR3 extends over 14 amino acids. CDR3 DNA sequence: TGCAGCGTTGTGGAAGGTGATTCCTACAATGAGCAGTTCTTC. Amino acids: CSVVEGDSYNEQFF.

This clonotype was counted between two and nine times. CDR3 sequence reads: CASSRRGGAFINEQFF. For the CDR3, the DNA is TGTGCCAGCAGCAGGCGCGGGGGGGCCTTTATCAATGAGCAGTTCTTC. The chain links TRBV7-2 to TRBJ2-1, with 9 bases identical to TRBD2. Losses at the gene ends were 5 bases for V and 6 bases for J; bases not matched to a gene: 11. Germline CDR1 and CDR2: SGHTA and FQGNSA. The CDR3 spans 16 residues. The whole variable domain, filled in from reference TRBV7-2 and TRBJ2-1, reads GAGVSQSPSNKVTEKGKDVELRCDPISGHTALYWYRQSLGQGLEFLIYFQGNSAPDKSGLPSDRFSAERTGGSVSTLTIQRTQQEDSAVYLCASSRRGGAFINEQFFGPGTRLTVL.

The rearrangement joins TRBV20-1 to TRBJ2-7, with 7 nucleotides matching TRBD1. CDR1 and CDR2 (germline): DFQATT, SNEGSKA (reference sequence). Germline trimming cut 8 bases from V and 7 bases from J; bases unmatched to any gene: 8. The CDR3 is made up of 11 amino acids. CDR3 DNA sequence: TGCAGTCTTACAGGGGACAATGAGCAGTACTTC. Residues: CSLTGDNEQYF.

This clonotype showed up many times. The chain joins TRBV3-1 to TRBJ2-7; 9 nucleotides line up with TRBD1. The CDR3 has 15 residues. V lost 3 bases, J lost 5 bases, and 8 bases stayed unmatched. The germline V gene has CDR1 LGHDT and CDR2 YNNKEL (reference sequence). The CDR3 reads CASSHPRTGGNEQYF. In DNA form, the CDR3 reads TGTGCCAGCAGCCATCCCCGTACAGGGGGCAACGAGCAGTACTTC.

This clonotype has more than one count but fewer than ten. J is TRBJ1-4 and V is TRBV7-8; D possibly corresponds to TRBD1 (6 bases). Germline lookup yields CDR1 SGHVS and CDR2 FQNEAQ. The CDR3 is 17 residues long. Between the trimmed V and J ends, which lost 6 bases and 6 bases, there was a span of 23 bases. CDR3 amino acids: CASSRGASGEFYEKLFF. CDR3 in DNA: TGTGCCAGCAGTCGCGGAGCTTCAGGGGAGTTTTATGAAAAACTGTTTTTT.

V is TRBV6-1 and J is TRBJ1-2; perhaps TRBD1 as D (5 bases). The CDR3 extends over 18 amino acids. Germline loops: CDR1 MNHNS, CDR2 SASEGT. The ends were cut back, 8 bases at V and 4 bases at J, with 29 bases in the middle. The CDR3 protein is CASYRQDKGSLTPYGYTF. In nucleotides, the CDR3 is TGTGCCAGCTACCGTCAGGACAAGGGCTCCCTGACCCCCTATGGCTACACCTTC.

About this clonotype: One junction end does not reproduce the germline sequence, and a read error may be involved. The J gene is TRBJ2-1, the V gene TRBV14; D possibly corresponds to TRBD2 (6 bases). The DNA matches TRBJ2-7 better at its end, which makes the J call doubtful. The CDR3 spans 18 residues. The V gene's germline CDR1 is SGHDN and CDR2 FVKESK. CDR3: CANSQDRGRGSSYNEQYF. The CDR3 DNA reads TGTGCCAACAGCCAAGATAGGGGCCGGGGGAGCTCCTACAATGAGCAGTACTTC.